This TCR beta chain was sequenced during a study of T-cell reconstitution after alpha-beta-depleted transplantation in children. It was with unique molecular identifiers that the TCRbeta library was prepared. TCRdb fed the PCR reads into MiXCR, producing one record per CDR3 protein. This sample has fewer than 550,000 distinct CDR3 sequences, with 8% to 11% found just once. CDR1 SQVTM and CDR2 ANQGSEA come from the germline V gene. V lost 1 base, J lost 7 bases, and 10 bases lay in between. The CDR3 is 12 residues long. The TCR was taken from a child aged 2-15 years with inherited bone marrow failure, due to receive a stem cell transplant. This specimen was PBMCs, taken before TCRalphabeta/CD19-depleted stem cell transplant. The chain couples TRBV29-1 to TRBJ1-1, with unresolved D. CDR3: CSVEAAALEAFF. Written as DNA, the CDR3 is TGCAGCGTTGAAGCGGCAGCCCTTGAAGCTTTCTTT. Full variable domain (rest looked up from reference TRBV29-1 and TRBJ1-1): SAVISQKPSRDICQRGTSLTIQCQVDSQVTMMFWYRQQPGQSLTLIATANQGSEATYESGFVIDKFPISRPNLTFSTLTVSNMSPEDSSIYLCSVEAAALEAFFGQGTRLTVV.